The 21 T cell receptor beta chains in this list originate from one sample, sequenced in a study of human T cells and chemical hapten exposure. This sample's time point: patch test 1, 2 weeks after DPC sensitization. This sample's treatment: therapeutic diphenylcyclopropenone sensitization with weekly scalp DPC. TCRdb analysed the RACE reads with MiXCR anew, one entry per CDR3 protein. The sample holds roughly 160,000 distinct CDR3 sequences; roughly 15% are singletons and the top ten take less than 2%. The source material was whole blood, sampled in connection with sensitization to the hapten diphenylcyclopropenone (DPC). All receptors come from a woman aged 30 to 39 with alopecia areata. Some clones in this sample may be carry-over from other donors' samples.

There are many counts of this clonotype. The V and J genes are TRBV11-3 and TRBJ1-2, with 7 bases that match TRBD1. Trimming took 4 bases from V and 4 from J; bases not matched to a gene: 6. CDR3 length: 14 amino acids. Per the germline V gene, CDR1 is SGHNT and CDR2 is YENEEA. The CDR3 loop is CASSSVGQTYGYTF. Written as DNA, the CDR3 is TGTGCCAGCAGCTCAGTGGGACAGACCTATGGCTACACCTTC.

The chain carries TRBV29-1 and TRBJ1-1; D might be TRBD1 (5 bases). The CDR3 runs 13 residues. CDR1 SQVTM and CDR2 ANQGSEA come from the germline V gene. Trimming shortened V by 5 bases and J by 1 base, and 11 bases separated the two germline ends. The CDR3 region has the DNA TGCAGCGTTACCGGGACGGAGAACACTGAAGCTTTCTTT. Residues: CSVTGTENTEAFF.

The rearrangement uses TRBV27 and TRBJ1-6; unclear D gene. The germline gives CDR1 MNHEY, CDR2 SMNVEV (reference sequence). V was shortened by 10 bases and J by 5 bases, with 24 bases between the two germline ends. The CDR3 contains 17 residues. The DNA of the CDR3 is TGTGCCACCTCCTGGAGGGCATTCGGAGGGAATAATTCACCCCTCCACTTT. The encoded protein is CATSWRAFGGNNSPLHF.

This chain connects TRBV10-3 to TRBJ2-6, with a weak D call TRBD2 (6 bases). CDR3 length: 14 residues. Trimming removed 5 bases at V and 1 base at J, with 6 bases between. Per the germline V gene, CDR1 is ENHRY and CDR2 is SYGVKD. The CDR3 DNA reads as TGTGCCATCAGTCGGGAGTCTGGGGCCAACGTCCTGACTTTC. Amino acid sequence: CAISRESGANVLTF.

This chain uses TRBV10-2 with TRBJ2-1, with 10 bases aligning to TRBD2. This CDR3 is built from 14 residues. Germline V gene lookup returns CDR1 WSHSY and CDR2 SAAADI. Trimming took 3 bases from V and 8 from J; bases not matched to a gene: 4. Written as DNA, the CDR3 is TGCGCCAGCAGTGAAGCGGGGGGGCCATATGAGCAGTTCTTC. It encodes CASSEAGGPYEQFF.

In this sample, this clonotype turned up a few times. The chain links TRBV20-1 to TRBJ2-5; tentatively, D is TRBD1 or TRBD2 (5 bases each). Germline values: CDR1 DFQATT, CDR2 SNEGSKA (reference sequence). The V end was cut by 3 bases, the J end by 2 bases, with 16 bases between. The CDR3 runs to 15 residues. CDR3 DNA: TGCAGTGCTAGGGGCGAGGGGCCTAGGCAAGAGACCCAGTACTTC. Encoded protein: CSARGEGPRQETQYF.

The J gene is TRBJ1-1, the V gene TRBV29-1; D is unresolved. Per germline, CDR1 SQVTM and CDR2 ANQGSEA. This CDR3 spans 13 amino acids. The ends were cut back, 3 bases at V and 7 bases at J, with 15 bases in the middle. The CDR3 coding sequence is TGCAGCGTTGACTCTTATTCATCAGGTGAAGCTTTCTTT. Translating gives CSVDSYSSGEAFF.

The chain uses TRBV20-1 and TRBJ2-2; no reliable D call. Germline CDR1 reads DFQATT; CDR2 reads SNEGSKA (reference sequence). This CDR3 contains 14 residues. Trimming stripped 3 bases from V and 0 bases from J, with 8 bases between. This CDR3 reads CSASSDSNTGELFF. The CDR3, as DNA: TGCAGTGCTAGTTCGGATTCGAACACCGGGGAGCTGTTTTTT.

This clonotype occurred a few times. This chain connects TRBV18 to TRBJ2-3, with 12 bases that match TRBD1. V lost 5 bases to trimming and J lost 6 bases; unmatched junction nucleotides: 6. CDR1 KGHSH and CDR2 LQKENI come from the germline V gene. The CDR3 totals 15 residues. The CDR3 here is CASSNRDRGPDTQYF. In DNA form, the CDR3 reads TGTGCCAGCTCAAACCGGGACAGGGGGCCGGATACGCAGTATTTT.

There are a few counts of this clonotype. J is TRBJ1-5 and V is TRBV27; TRBD1 is a possible D gene (6 bases). This CDR3 contains 14 residues. Germline V gene data show CDR1 as MNHEY and CDR2 as SMNVEV (reference sequence). Trimming took off 6 bases at V and 6 bases at J, with 15 bases between the two ends. The DNA for the CDR3 is TGTGCCAGCAGCGATCAGGGGTATGGTCAGCCCCAGCATTTT. Protein: CASSDQGYGQPQHF.

In its sample, this clonotype was seen many times. The CDR3 nucleotides read TGCAGTGCTAGATGGGACCCCTTGAAACTGTTTTTT. Amino acid sequence: CSARWDPLKLFF. V usage is TRBV20-1 and J usage is TRBJ1-4; weak D call: TRBD1 (5 bases). V was cut by 2 bases and J by 11 bases, with 12 bases left in between. The CDR3 consists of 12 residues. The germline V gene encodes CDR1 DFQATT and CDR2 SNEGSKA (reference sequence).

This clonotype was observed a handful of times. The genes are TRBV20-1 and TRBJ2-7; 10 bases align to TRBD2. With 3 bases clipped from V and 6 bases from J, the junction kept 5 bases outside the gene matches. The CDR3 contains 13 residues. CDR1 is DFQATT, CDR2 SNEGSKA, per germline (reference sequence). The CDR3 DNA follows: TGCAGTGCTAGTCTAGCGGGAGTGAGCGAGCAGTACTTC. This codes for CSASLAGVSEQYF.

This clonotype occurred a few times. J is TRBJ2-2 and V is TRBV27; tentatively, D is TRBD1 (5 bases). Between the trimmed V and J ends, which lost 5 bases and 3 bases, there was a span of 16 bases. The CDR3 spans 16 residues. Germline-derived CDR1 and CDR2 are MNHEY and SMNVEV (reference sequence). The DNA for the CDR3 is TGTGCCAGCAGTCTCAGGGCCCCCCGCGACACCGGGGAGCTGTTTTTT. This translates into CASSLRAPRDTGELFF.

V usage is TRBV2 and J usage is TRBJ1-6; 10 nucleotides agree with TRBD1. J lost 12 bases, V lost 7 bases, and 6 bases had no gene match. The CDR3 extends over 13 amino acids. The germline V gene has CDR1 SNHLY and CDR2 FYNNEI. The CDR3 nucleotides read TGTGCCAGCAAACCGGGACAGGGGTTACCCCTCCACTTT. Residues: CASKPGQGLPLHF.

As concerns this clonotype: One end of the junction varies from germline; a read error may be responsible. V gene TRBV19 combines with J gene TRBJ1-5, with D hard to call. This CDR3 is built from 13 residues. Germline V gives CDR1 LNHDA, CDR2 SQIVND (reference sequence). The DNA of the CDR3 is TGTGCCAGAAGTATTGTGGGAAATCAGCCCCAGCATTTT. Protein: CARSIVGNQPQHF.

This clonotype was seen many times. This chain links TRBV28 with TRBJ1-5; 8 bases agree with TRBD1. The CDR3 sequence is 16 residues long. The ends lost 5 bases at V and 3 bases at J; junction bases unmatched: 9. Per the germline V gene, CDR1 is MDHEN and CDR2 is SYDVKM. In DNA form, the CDR3 reads TGTGCCAGCAGTCCCACGGGACAGGTCTTCAATCAGCCCCAGCATTTT. Its translation is CASSPTGQVFNQPQHF.

The chain joins TRBV30 to TRBJ1-1; D is ambiguous. CDR1 is GTSNPN and CDR2 is SVGIG in the germline V gene (reference sequence). Between the trimmed V and J ends, which lost 1 base and 3 bases, there was a span of 9 bases. This CDR3 comprises 13 residues. CDR3 amino acids: CAWSGYRDTEAFF. CDR3 DNA: TGTGCCTGGAGTGGATACCGGGACACTGAAGCTTTCTTT.

J is TRBJ1-4 and V is TRBV28; 10 bases are shared with TRBD1. There are 15 residues in the CDR3. J was trimmed by 6 bases and V by 4 bases; bases with no gene match: 5. CDR1 and CDR2 (germline): MDHEN, SYDVKM. CDR3 amino acids: CASSSGQGRHEKLFF. The CDR3 nucleotides read TGTGCCAGCAGTTCGGGACAGGGGCGACATGAAAAACTGTTTTTT. Looking up the rest from reference TRBV28 and TRBJ1-4 gives the full variable domain: DVKVTQSSRYLVKRTGEKVFLECVQDMDHENMFWYRQDPGLGLRLIYFSYDVKMKEKGDIPEGYSVSREKKERFSLILESASTNQTSMYLCASSSGQGRHEKLFFGSGTQLSVL.

V gene TRBV20-1 combines with J gene TRBJ2-5; tentatively, D is TRBD2 (5 bases). Trimming took 3 bases from V and 5 from J, leaving 7 bases between them. The CDR3 contains 11 residues. Germline V CDR1 and CDR2: DFQATT, SNEGSKA (reference sequence). Here the CDR3 DNA reads TGCAGTGCTAGTGGGGAGGAGACCCAGTACTTC. Translating it yields CSASGEETQYF.

V and J are TRBV9 and TRBJ2-1; 8 bases are shared with TRBD2. CDR3 length equals 17 residues. The germline CDR1 and CDR2 sequences are SGDLS and YYNGEE. V was pared by 3 bases and J by 2 bases, with 10 bases of the junction left unmatched. The CDR3 nucleotides read TGTGCCAGCAGCGCCCTCCACGGGACTAGTCCCTACAATGAGCAGTTCTTC. Translation gives CASSALHGTSPYNEQFF.

This clonotype came up a few times. The chain carries TRBV29-1 and TRBJ1-2; the match to TRBD1 covers 8 bases. The V and J ends lost 0 bases and 3 bases, in that order; junction bases with no gene match: 3. CDR1 SQVTM and CDR2 ANQGSEA come from the germline V gene. The CDR3 covers 14 residues. DNA of the CDR3: TGCAGCGTTGAAGACAGGGGGCCATACTATGGCTACACCTTC. The encoded protein is CSVEDRGPYYGYTF.